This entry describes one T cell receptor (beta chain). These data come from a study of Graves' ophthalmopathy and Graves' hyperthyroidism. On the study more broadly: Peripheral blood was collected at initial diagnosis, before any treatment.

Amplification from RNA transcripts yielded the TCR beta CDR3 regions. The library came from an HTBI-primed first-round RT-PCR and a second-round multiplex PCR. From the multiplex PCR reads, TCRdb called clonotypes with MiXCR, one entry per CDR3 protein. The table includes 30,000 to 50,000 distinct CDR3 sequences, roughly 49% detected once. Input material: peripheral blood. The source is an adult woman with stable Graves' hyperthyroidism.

The CDR3 bases are TGCAGTGCCAGCTCCTCCGGGACTAGCGGGAGGGCCTACGAGCAGTACTTC. Its translation: CSASSSGTSGRAYEQYF. V gene TRBV20-1 combines with J gene TRBJ2-7; the match to TRBD2 covers 16 bases. CDR1 and CDR2 (germline): DFQATT, SNEGSKA (reference sequence). This CDR3 has 17 amino acids. With 6 bases clipped from V and 2 bases from J, the junction kept 10 bases outside the gene matches.